The present entry profiles one TCR beta chain with its context. Its antigen remains unidentified. CDR1 is SGHRS, CDR2 YFSETQ, per germline. After removal of 0 bases from V and 2 bases from J, the junction contained 3 bases not matched to a gene. The CDR3 has 15 residues. The data stem from a study of shared clonotypes between healthy human individuals. General study points: Apart from blood, nothing was sampled; tissue repertoires likely differ.

Assay: immunoSEQ multiplex PCR; the TCRdb copy retains only in-frame clones and omits some. The table shows around 600,000 clones, with about 97% occurring only once. Splitting of CD4+ cells produced CD45RA+ naive and CD45RA-negative memory subsets. This chain links TRBV5-1 with TRBJ2-5; 8 bases agree with TRBD2. Sample: naive CD4+ T cells sorted from blood. Subset indicated: CD45RA+ positively selected. The clonotype was recovered from a woman in her twenties or thirties in good health. The CDR3 coding sequence is TGCGCCAGCAGCTTGGCACTAGCGGCTCAAGAGACCCAGTACTTC. It encodes CASSLALAAQETQYF.